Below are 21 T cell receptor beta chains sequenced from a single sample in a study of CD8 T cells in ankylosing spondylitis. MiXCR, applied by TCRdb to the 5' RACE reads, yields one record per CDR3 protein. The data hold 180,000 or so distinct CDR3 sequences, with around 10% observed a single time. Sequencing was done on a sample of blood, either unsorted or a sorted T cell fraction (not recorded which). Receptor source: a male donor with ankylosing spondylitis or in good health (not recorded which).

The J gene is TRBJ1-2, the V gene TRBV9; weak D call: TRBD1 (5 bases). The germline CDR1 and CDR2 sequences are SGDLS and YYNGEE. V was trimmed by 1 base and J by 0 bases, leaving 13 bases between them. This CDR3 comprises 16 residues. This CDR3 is CASSVSPDRANYGYTF. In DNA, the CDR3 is TGTGCCAGCAGCGTAAGCCCCGACAGAGCTAACTATGGCTACACCTTC.

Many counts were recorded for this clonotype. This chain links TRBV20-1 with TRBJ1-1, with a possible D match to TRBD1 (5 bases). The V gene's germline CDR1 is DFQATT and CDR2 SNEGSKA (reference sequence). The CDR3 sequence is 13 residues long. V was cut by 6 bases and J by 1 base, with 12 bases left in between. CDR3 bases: TGCAGTGCGGAGTTGGGGCGGAACACTGAAGCTTTCTTT. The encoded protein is CSAELGRNTEAFF.

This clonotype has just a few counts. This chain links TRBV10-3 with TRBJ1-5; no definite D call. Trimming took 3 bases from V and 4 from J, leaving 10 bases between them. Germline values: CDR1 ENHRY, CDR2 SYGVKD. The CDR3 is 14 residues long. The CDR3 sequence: CAISEGLGNQPQHF. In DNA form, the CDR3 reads TGTGCCATCAGTGAAGGTTTGGGGAATCAGCCCCAGCATTTT.

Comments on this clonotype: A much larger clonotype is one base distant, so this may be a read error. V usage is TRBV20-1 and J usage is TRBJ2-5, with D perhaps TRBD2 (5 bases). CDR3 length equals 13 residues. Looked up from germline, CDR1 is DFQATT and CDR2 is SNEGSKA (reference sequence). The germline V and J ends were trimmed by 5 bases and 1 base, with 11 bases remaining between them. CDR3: CSAGGWVQETQYF. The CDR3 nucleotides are TGCAGTGCTGGAGGTTGGGTCCAAGAGACCCAGTACTTC.

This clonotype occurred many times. CDR3 bases: TGCAGCTTTGCCGGTCCCGTGAACACTGAAGCTTTCTTT. As protein: CSFAGPVNTEAFF. The gene calls are TRBV29-1 and TRBJ1-1; D remains ambiguous. The CDR3 runs 13 residues. Germline assignment: CDR1 SQVTM and CDR2 ANQGSEA. Trimming shortened V by 8 bases and J by 0 bases, and 13 bases separated the two germline ends. The complete variable domain, with remaining parts taken from reference TRBV29-1 and TRBJ1-1, reads SAVISQKPSRDICQRGTSLTIQCQVDSQVTMMFWYRQQPGQSLTLIATANQGSEATYESGFVIDKFPISRPNLTFSTLTVSNMSPEDSSIYLCSFAGPVNTEAFFGQGTRLTVV.

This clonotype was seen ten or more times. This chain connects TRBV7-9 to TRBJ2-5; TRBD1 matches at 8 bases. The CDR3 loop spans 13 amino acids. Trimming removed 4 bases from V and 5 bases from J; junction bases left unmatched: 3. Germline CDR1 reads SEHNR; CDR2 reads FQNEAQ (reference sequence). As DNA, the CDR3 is TGTGCCAGCAGCTCCAGGGGGCCGGAGACCCAGTACTTC. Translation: CASSSRGPETQYF.

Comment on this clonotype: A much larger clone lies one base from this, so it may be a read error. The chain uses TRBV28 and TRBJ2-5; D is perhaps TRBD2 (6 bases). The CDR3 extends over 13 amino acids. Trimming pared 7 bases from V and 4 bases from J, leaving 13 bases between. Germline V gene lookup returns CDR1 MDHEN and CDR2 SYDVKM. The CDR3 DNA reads TGTGCCAGCACTGACGGGGAGGCAGAGACCCAGTACTTC. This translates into CASTDGEAETQYF. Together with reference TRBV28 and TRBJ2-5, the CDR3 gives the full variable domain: DVKVTQSSRYLVKRTGEKVFLECVQDMDHENMFWYRQDPGLGLRLIYFSYDVKMKEKGDIPEGYSVSREKKERFSLILESASTNQTSMYLCASTDGEAETQYFGPGTRLLVL.

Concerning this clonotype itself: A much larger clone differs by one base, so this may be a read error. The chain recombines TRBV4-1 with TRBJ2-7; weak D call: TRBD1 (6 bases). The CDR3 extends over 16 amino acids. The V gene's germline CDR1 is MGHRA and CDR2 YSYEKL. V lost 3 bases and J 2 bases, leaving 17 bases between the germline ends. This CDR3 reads CASSQIYDRFPYEQYF. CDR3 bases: TGCGCCAGCAGCCAGATCTATGACAGGTTCCCCTACGAGCAGTACTTC.

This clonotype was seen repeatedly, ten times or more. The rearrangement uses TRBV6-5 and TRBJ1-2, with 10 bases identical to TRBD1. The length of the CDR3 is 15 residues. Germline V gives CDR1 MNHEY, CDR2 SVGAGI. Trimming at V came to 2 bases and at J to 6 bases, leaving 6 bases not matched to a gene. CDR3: CASSYTTGGFHGYTF. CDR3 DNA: TGTGCCAGCAGTTACACGACAGGGGGCTTTCATGGCTACACCTTC.

The CDR3 DNA reads TGTGCAAGTCGCGAGACGGGCCCCGATGTGAACACTGAAGCTTTCTTT. Amino acids: CASRETGPDVNTEAFF. The gene calls are TRBV12-2 and TRBJ1-1. TRBV12-2 is marked as a pseudogene. This CDR3 contains 16 residues.

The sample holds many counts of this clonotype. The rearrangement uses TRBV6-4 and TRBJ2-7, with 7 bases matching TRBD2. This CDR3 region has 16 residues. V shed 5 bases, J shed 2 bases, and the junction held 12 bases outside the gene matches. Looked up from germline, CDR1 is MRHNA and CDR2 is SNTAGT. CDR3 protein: CASSIGPGLGAYEQYF. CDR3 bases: TGTGCCAGCAGTATTGGCCCCGGACTAGGGGCCTACGAGCAGTACTTC.

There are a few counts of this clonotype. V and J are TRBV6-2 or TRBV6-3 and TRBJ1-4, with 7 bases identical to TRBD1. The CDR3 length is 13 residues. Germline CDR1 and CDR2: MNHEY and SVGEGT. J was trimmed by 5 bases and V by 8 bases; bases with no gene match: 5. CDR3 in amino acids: CASHRDSNEKLFF. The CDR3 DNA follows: TGTGCCAGCCACCGGGACAGCAATGAAAAACTGTTTTTT.

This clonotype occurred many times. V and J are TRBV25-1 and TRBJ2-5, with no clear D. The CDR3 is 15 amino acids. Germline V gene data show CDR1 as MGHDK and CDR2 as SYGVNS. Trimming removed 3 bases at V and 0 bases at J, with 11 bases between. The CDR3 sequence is CASSERLSYQETQYF. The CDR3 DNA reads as TGTGCCAGCAGTGAGCGGCTCTCGTACCAAGAGACCCAGTACTTC.

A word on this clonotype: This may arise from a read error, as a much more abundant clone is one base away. CDR3 sequence: CASSLAAQEAYEQYF. The CDR3 DNA reads as TGTGCCAGCAGCTTAGCAGCACAGGAGGCTTACGAGCAGTACTTC. This rearrangement joins TRBV7-6 to TRBJ2-7; D tentatively reads TRBD1 or TRBD2 (5 bases each). V shed 0 bases and J shed 4 bases, with 13 bases lying between them. In germline, CDR1 is SGHVS, CDR2 FNYEAQ. This CDR3 has 15 residues.

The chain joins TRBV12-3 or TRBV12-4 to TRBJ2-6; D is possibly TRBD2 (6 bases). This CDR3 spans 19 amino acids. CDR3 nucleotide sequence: TGTACCTTCAGTTTAGAGGTTAGCGGAGCTTTCTCTGGGGCCAACGTCCTGACTTTC. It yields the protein CTFSLEVSGAFSGANVLTF.

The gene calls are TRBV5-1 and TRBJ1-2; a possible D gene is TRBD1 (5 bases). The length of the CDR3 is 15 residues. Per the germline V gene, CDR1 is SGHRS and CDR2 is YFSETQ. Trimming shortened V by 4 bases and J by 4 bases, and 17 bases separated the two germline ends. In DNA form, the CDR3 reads TGCGCCAGCAGCCGGTACGCACAGGAAGGCTATGGCTACACCTTC. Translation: CASSRYAQEGYGYTF.

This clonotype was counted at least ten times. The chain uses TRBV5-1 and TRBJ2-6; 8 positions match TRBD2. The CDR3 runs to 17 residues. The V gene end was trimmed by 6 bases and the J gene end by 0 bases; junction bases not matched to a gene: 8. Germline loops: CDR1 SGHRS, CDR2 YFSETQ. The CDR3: CASKSIAGFSGANVLTF. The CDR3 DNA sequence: TGCGCCAGCAAGTCAATAGCGGGATTCTCTGGGGCCAACGTCCTGACTTTC.

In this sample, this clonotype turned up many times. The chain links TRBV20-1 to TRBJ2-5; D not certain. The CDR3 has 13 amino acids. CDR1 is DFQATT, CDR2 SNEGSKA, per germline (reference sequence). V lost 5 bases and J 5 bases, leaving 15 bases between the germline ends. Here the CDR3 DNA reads TGCAGTGCTGAGGCTGCACGGTTGGAGACCCAGTACTTC. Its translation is CSAEAARLETQYF.

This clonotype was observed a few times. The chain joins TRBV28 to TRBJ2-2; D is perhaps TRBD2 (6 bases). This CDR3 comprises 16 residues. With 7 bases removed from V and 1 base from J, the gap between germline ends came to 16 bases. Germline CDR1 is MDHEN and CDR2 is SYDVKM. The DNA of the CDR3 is TGTGCCAGCACCACTCCGGCGGGGATGAACACCGGGGAGCTGTTTTTT. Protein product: CASTTPAGMNTGELFF. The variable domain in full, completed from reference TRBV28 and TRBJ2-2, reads DVKVTQSSRYLVKRTGEKVFLECVQDMDHENMFWYRQDPGLGLRLIYFSYDVKMKEKGDIPEGYSVSREKKERFSLILESASTNQTSMYLCASTTPAGMNTGELFFGEGSRLTVL.

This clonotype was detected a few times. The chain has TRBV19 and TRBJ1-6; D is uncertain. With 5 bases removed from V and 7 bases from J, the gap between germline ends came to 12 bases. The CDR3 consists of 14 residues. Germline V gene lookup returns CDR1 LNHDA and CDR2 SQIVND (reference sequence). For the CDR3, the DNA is TGTGCCAGTAGTTATGGACCAGTAAATTCACCCCTCCACTTT. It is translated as CASSYGPVNSPLHF.

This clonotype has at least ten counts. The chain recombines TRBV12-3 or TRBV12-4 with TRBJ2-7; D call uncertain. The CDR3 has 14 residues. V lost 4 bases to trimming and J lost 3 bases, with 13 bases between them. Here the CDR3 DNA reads TGTGCCAGCAGTTACCCGGGCAGATACTACGAGCAGTACTTC. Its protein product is CASSYPGRYYEQYF.